The sequence of this T cell receptor beta chain was determined in a study of blood T cell repertoires in COVID-19 (TCRdb year 2020). About the full investigation: Collaborator samples came from the United States, Italy and Spain and covered acute and convalescent phases of COVID-19. The material from the prospective study consisted of cDNA or gDNA derived from T cells, B-cell-depleted T cells, or PBMCs. Subjects who had been exposed to COVID-19, were actively infected with it, or had recovered from it provided the deeply sampled blood TCRbeta repertoires that made up the dataset. The repertoires were released in a freely available public database intended as a resource for research on the immune response to SARS-CoV-2. The samples were drawn from the first 160 participants of the ongoing ImmuneRACE study and from over 950 subjects provided by 6 global collaborators. Nearly every sample came with metadata listing a de-identified subject ID, COVID-19 status, age in years and sex. Where HLA class I and class II types were available, the types were taken from metadata supplied by the sample provider, not from assay-based typing. What the authors observed across the whole study: The amount of clinical and demographic metadata varied by source and participant and was provided uncurated.

TCRbeta CDR3 regions were amplified from genomic DNA by means of the immunoSEQ Assay, a bias-controlled multiplex PCR. The study's processing was this. Within the assay, amplification of reference gene primers was used to estimate how many nucleated cells each sample contained. Sequence reads were collapsed and filtered to measure the absolute abundance of every unique TCRbeta CDR3 rearrangement. For each sample, productive Simpson clonality was calculated by taking the square root of Simpson's diversity index across productive rearrangements. TCRdb holds this immuneACCESS table with in-frame rearrangements only. Some clones are missing; in checked studies, unresolved V genes explain under half, and the rest has no known cause. D and trimming come from the DNA, and the V and J calls and clone size come from that table. The sample table lists approximately 350,000 clones, over 80% of them with a count of one. Together, the top ten hold approximately 4.7% of the sample.

Participants in the prospective study were enrolled through a virtual design, were aged roughly 18 to 100 years, and lived in approximately 25 United States geographic areas. Cohort assignment in the prospective study relied on participant-reported clinical history from a screening survey and a study questionnaire. For ImmuneRACE Cohort 3, a participant was defined as recovered based on two consecutive negative NP/OP PCR tests, clearance by a healthcare professional, or resolution of symptoms. Mobile phlebotomists in the prospective study collected whole blood, serum and a nasopharyngeal or oropharyngeal swab from every participant. Additional blood draws and questionnaires over an approximately two-month period could optionally be provided by prospective study participants. Before DNA extraction, blood samples from the prospective study were shipped at room temperature or frozen. CDR1 and CDR2 were assigned from the germline V gene (reference sequence) as LGHDT and YNNKEL. From cysteine to phenylalanine, the CDR3 is 16 amino acids long. Here the CDR3 DNA is all that survives: 48 bases in frame from base 1. Trimming at the junction amounts to 4 bases on V and 1 base on J, and the germline ends lie 13 bases apart.

Worth noting for this clone: It lacks a known antigen. No base quality information exists; no much larger clone differs at one position.

Sequenced input: PBMCs or T cells enriched from blood (not recorded which). The receptor was isolated from a woman aged 45-65 years who had recovered from COVID-19. Rearrangement joined TRBV3-1 (or the pseudogene TRBV3-2) to TRBJ2-2, and possibly TRBD1, on 6 matching bases. The sequence in DNA is TGTGCCAGCAGCCGGTCAGGCAGGGGGAACACCGGGGAGCTGTTTTTT. Its product reads: CASSRSGRGNTGELFF.